Each of the 11 T cell receptor beta chains below was sequenced from the same sample in a study of blood T cell repertoires in COVID-19. TCRdb's table, derived via immunoSEQ multiplex PCR, lists solely in-frame clones and lacks some. The data contain about 370,000 clones, around 90% of them singletons. The sample consisted of peripheral blood. All receptors derive from a man younger than 35 with active or convalescent COVID-19.

The chain joins TRBV9 to TRBJ1-2; a possible D gene is TRBD1 (6 bases). Trimming left V 6 bases short and J 7 bases short, with 19 bases between. The CDR3 is made up of 14 amino acids. The germline CDR1 and CDR2 sequences are SGDLS and YYNGEE. The CDR3 here is CASTTGAGDIGYTF. The CDR3 coding sequence is TGTGCCAGCACAACCGGGGCAGGGGATATTGGCTACACCTTC.

V and J are TRBV6-2 or TRBV6-3 and TRBJ2-2, with 12 bases lining up with TRBD2. J gave up 4 bases and V 5 bases, and 2 bases lay outside the gene matches. CDR3 length: 15 amino acids. Germline CDR1 MNHEY, CDR2 SVGEGT. The CDR3, as DNA: TGTGCCAGCAGTCGACTAGCGGGAGCCACCGGGGAGCTGTTTTTT. Protein sequence: CASSRLAGATGELFF.

This clone was picked up one time. The V gene is TRBV7-2, the J gene TRBJ2-2; 8 nucleotides agree with TRBD2. CDR3 length equals 19 residues. V trimming: 3 bases; J trimming: 0 bases; junction bases outside the gene matches: 12. Germline V gene lookup returns CDR1 SGHTA and CDR2 FQGNSA. This CDR3 is CASSLAPWLAGTNTGELFF. In DNA, the CDR3 is TGTGCCAGCAGCTTGGCCCCATGGTTAGCGGGAACGAACACCGGGGAGCTGTTTTTT.

Notes on this clone: Germline and junction disagree at one end, which may indicate a read error. The gene calls are TRBV7-7 and TRBJ2-7; D call uncertain. CDR3 size: 13 residues. Germline V lookup: CDR1 SSHAT, CDR2 FNYEAQ (reference sequence). CDR3 protein: CASSLIPTDEQYF. Written as DNA, the CDR3 is TGTGCTAGCAGCTTAATTCCTACTGACGAGCAGTACTTC. Full variable domain (outside the CDR3, taken from reference TRBV7-7 and TRBJ2-7): GAGVSQSPRYKVTKRGQDVTLRCDPISSHATLYWYQQALGQGPEFLTYFNYEAQPDKSGLPSDRFSAERPEGSISTLTIQRTEQRDSAMYRCASSLIPTDEQYFGPGTRLTVT.

V gene TRBV7-2 combines with J gene TRBJ2-1; TRBD2 aligns across 7 bases. The CDR3 contains 12 residues. The V gene's germline CDR1 is SGHTA and CDR2 FQGNSA. The junction had 9 bases not matched to a gene; V was cut back by 11 bases and J by 8 bases. The CDR3 DNA sequence: TGTGCCTGTGGGGGGGTTTTGGATGAGCAGTTCTTC. It translates to CACGGVLDEQFF.

The chain employs TRBV6-5 and TRBJ1-5; D not certain. Trimming stripped 5 bases from V and 11 bases from J, with 16 bases between. Germline values: CDR1 MNHEY, CDR2 SVGAGI. The CDR3 spans 13 residues. The CDR3 sequence is CASSPNAAAAQHF. DNA of the CDR3: TGTGCCAGCAGTCCAAATGCCGCGGCAGCCCAGCATTTT.

V is TRBV28 and J is TRBJ2-7; 8 nucleotides line up with TRBD2. This CDR3 has 14 amino acids. V was clipped by 5 bases and J by 0 bases; unmatched bases: 3. Germline-derived CDR1 and CDR2 are MDHEN and SYDVKM. The CDR3 nucleotides read TGTGCCAGCAGTACGCGGGAGGTCTCCTACGAGCAGTACTTC. Translated: CASSTREVSYEQYF.

The V call is TRBV6-1, the J call TRBJ1-1, with D possibly being TRBD1 (5 bases). V was pared by 4 bases and J by 1 base, with 16 bases between. CDR3 length equals 16 residues. CDR1 is MNHNS, CDR2 SASEGT, per germline. The CDR3 loop reads CASSARSAGSNTEAFF. The CDR3, as DNA: TGTGCCAGCAGTGCCCGGTCGGCAGGGTCGAACACTGAAGCTTTCTTT.

This chain uses TRBV5-6 with TRBJ1-2; D remains ambiguous. The CDR3 loop spans 14 amino acids. The germline V and J ends were trimmed by 4 bases and 4 bases, with 14 bases remaining between them. Germline V lookup: CDR1 SGHDT, CDR2 YYEEEE. For the CDR3, the DNA is TGTGCCAGCAGCCACATGCTGGGGAGCTATGGCTACACCTTC. Residues: CASSHMLGSYGYTF.

This chain connects TRBV6-5 to TRBJ2-5, with 9 bases aligning to TRBD2. Germline CDR1 is MNHEY and CDR2 is SVGAGI. Losses at the gene ends were 7 bases for V and 4 bases for J; bases not matched to a gene: 7. CDR3 length: 14 residues. The CDR3 DNA follows: TGTGCCAGCACCTGGCGGGGGGGAGGAGAGACCCAGTACTTC. Residues: CASTWRGGGETQYF.

The rearrangement links TRBV23-1 to TRBJ2-7; 9 bases are a match to TRBD1. TRBV23-1 is an ORF; its function is uncertain. CDR3 size: 15 residues. V lost 4 bases and J lost 6; bases outside the gene matches: 10. The CDR3 loop is CASSPPRDRVPEQYF. Written as DNA, the CDR3 is TGCGCCAGCAGTCCCCCGAGGGACAGGGTTCCCGAGCAGTACTTC.